The following is a T cell receptor (beta chain) sequence with its context. The antigen is not known. The data stem from a study of T cells in Graves' hyperthyroidism and ophthalmopathy. Enrolled ophthalmopathy patients presented with a Clinical Activity Score of at least 3, a NOSPECS grade of at least 4, and disease duration under 3 months. Study-wide findings and caveats: Ophthalmopathy, which appeared later, was predicted by the model a median about 5.9 months before onset.

It was RNA transcripts that yielded the amplified TCR beta CDR3 regions. Using the HTBI primer set, a first-round RT-PCR was run on the TCR CDR3. TCRdb reprocessed the multiplex PCR reads with MiXCR, giving one entry per CDR3 protein. The sample lists approximately 400,000 distinct CDR3 sequences, roughly an eighth occurring once. Germline assignment: CDR1 MNHEY and CDR2 SVGEGT. The CDR3 length is 16 residues. After removal of 6 bases from V and 2 bases from J, the junction contained 7 bases not matched to a gene. This TCR was recovered from a man between 50 and 59 years old with Graves' ophthalmopathy. The rearrangement links TRBV6-2 or TRBV6-3 to TRBJ2-3; 11 bases are a match to TRBD2. Source material: blood. The CDR3 bases are TGTGCCAGCAGACGAAGACTAGCGGGAAACACAGATACGCAGTATTTT. Amino acid sequence: CASRRRLAGNTDTQYF.